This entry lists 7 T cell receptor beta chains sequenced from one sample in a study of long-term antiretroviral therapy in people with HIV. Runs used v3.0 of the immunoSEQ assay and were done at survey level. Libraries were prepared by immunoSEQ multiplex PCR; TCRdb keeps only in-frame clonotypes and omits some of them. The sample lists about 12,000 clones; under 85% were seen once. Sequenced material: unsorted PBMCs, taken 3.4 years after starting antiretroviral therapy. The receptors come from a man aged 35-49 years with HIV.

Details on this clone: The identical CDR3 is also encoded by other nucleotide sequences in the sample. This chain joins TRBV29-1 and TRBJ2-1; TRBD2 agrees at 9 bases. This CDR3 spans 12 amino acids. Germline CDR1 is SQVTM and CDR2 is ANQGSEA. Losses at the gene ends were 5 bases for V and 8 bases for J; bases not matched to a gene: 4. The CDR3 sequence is CSVRSSGDEQFF. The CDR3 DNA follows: TGCAGCGTTAGGTCTAGCGGGGATGAGCAGTTCTTC.

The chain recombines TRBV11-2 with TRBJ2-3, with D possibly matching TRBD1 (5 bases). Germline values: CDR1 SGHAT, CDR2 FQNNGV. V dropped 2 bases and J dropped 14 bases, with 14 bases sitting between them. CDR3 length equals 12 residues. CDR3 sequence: CASSLILPGSYF. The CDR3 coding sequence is TGTGCCAGCAGCTTAATTCTTCCAGGGTCGTATTTT.

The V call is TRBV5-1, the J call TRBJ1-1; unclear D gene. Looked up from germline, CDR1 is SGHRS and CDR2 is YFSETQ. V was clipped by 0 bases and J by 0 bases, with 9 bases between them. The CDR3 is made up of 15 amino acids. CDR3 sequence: CASSLAIGMNTEAFF. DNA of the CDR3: TGCGCCAGCAGCTTGGCGATAGGCATGAACACTGAAGCTTTCTTT.

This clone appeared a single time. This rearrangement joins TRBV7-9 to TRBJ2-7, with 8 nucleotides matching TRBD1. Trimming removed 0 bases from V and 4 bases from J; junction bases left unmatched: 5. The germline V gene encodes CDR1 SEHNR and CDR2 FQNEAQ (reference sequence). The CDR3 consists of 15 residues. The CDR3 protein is CASSLAMGQAYEQYF. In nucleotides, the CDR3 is TGTGCCAGCAGCTTAGCCATGGGACAGGCTTACGAGCAGTACTTC.

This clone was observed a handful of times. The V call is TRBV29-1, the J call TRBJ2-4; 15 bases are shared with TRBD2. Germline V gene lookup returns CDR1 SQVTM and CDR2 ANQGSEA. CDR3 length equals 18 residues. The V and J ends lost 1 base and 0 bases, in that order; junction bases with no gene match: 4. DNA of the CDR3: TGCAGCGTTGAAGGACGGACTAGCGGGAGGGGAGCCAAAAACATTCAGTACTTC. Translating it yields CSVEGRTSGRGAKNIQYF. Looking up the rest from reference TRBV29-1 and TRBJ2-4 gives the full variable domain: SAVISQKPSRDICQRGTSLTIQCQVDSQVTMMFWYRQQPGQSLTLIATANQGSEATYESGFVIDKFPISRPNLTFSTLTVSNMSPEDSSIYLCSVEGRTSGRGAKNIQYFGAGTRLSVL.

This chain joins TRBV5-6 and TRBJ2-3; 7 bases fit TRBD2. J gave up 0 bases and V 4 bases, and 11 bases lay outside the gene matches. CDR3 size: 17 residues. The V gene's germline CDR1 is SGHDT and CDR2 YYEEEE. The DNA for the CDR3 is TGTGCCAGCAGCGGGGGGGTAATAGCGGTGAGCACAGATACGCAGTATTTT. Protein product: CASSGGVIAVSTDTQYF. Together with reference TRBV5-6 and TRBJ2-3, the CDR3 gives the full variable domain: DAGVTQSPTHLIKTRGQQVTLRCSPKSGHDTVSWYQQALGQGPQFIFQYYEEEERQRGNFPDRFSGHQFPNYSSELNVNALLLGDSALYLCASSGGVIAVSTDTQYFGPGTRLTVL.

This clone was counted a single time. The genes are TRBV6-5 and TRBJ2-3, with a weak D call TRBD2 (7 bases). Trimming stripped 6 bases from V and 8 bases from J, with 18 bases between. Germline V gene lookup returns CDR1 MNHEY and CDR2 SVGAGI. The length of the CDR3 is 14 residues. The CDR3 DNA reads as TGTGCCAGCAGATCTGGTCACAGGGAGGGTACGCAGTATTTT. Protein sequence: CASRSGHREGTQYF.